The 7 T cell receptor beta chains given below trace back to one sample, sequenced in a study of blood T cells in healthy people across ages. For the second PCR, which ran for 7 to 11 cycles, a sample-barcoded 5' primer and a J-beta primer mix were used. TCRdb used MiXCR to reprocess the 5' RACE reads, holding one entry per CDR3 protein. The repertoire holds 1.2 million to 1.5 million distinct CDR3 sequences, with 42% as singletons. Sequenced: blood. The receptors stem from a woman aged 18 to 35 in good health.

This clonotype was observed a handful of times. This chain connects TRBV6-1 to TRBJ1-2; D perhaps matches TRBD1 (6 bases). The CDR3 consists of 15 residues. Germline V CDR1 and CDR2: MNHNS, SASEGT. V lost 5 bases and J lost 0, with 13 bases in between. The CDR3 loop reads CASSKRRDTNYGYTF. The CDR3, as DNA: TGTGCCAGCAGTAAGCGCCGGGACACTAACTATGGCTACACCTTC.

There are a few counts of this clonotype. The chain combines TRBV27 with TRBJ2-3; tentatively, D is TRBD2 (5 bases). The CDR3 extends over 18 amino acids. Trimming stripped 0 bases from V and 1 base from J, with 17 bases between. Germline V gives CDR1 MNHEY, CDR2 SMNVEV (reference sequence). CDR3 sequence: CASSLSAVWERRTDTQYF. CDR3 DNA: TGTGCCAGCAGTTTATCGGCCGTTTGGGAGCGGCGCACAGATACGCAGTATTTT.

This clonotype was observed a handful of times. The chain has TRBV5-1 and TRBJ2-4, with 8 bases that match TRBD1. Trimming removed 4 bases from V and 2 bases from J; junction bases left unmatched: 14. CDR3 size: 18 residues. Germline-derived CDR1 and CDR2 are SGHRS and YFSETQ. The CDR3 nucleotides read TGCGCCAGCAGCAAAGGGACAGGATGGTCGGTAACCAAAAACATTCAGTACTTC. Translating it yields CASSKGTGWSVTKNIQYF.

The table lists this clonotype with a count of one. The V and J genes are TRBV7-9 and TRBJ2-5; no firm D call. The CDR3 runs to 12 residues. Germline V gene sequence: CDR1 SEHNR, CDR2 FQNEAQ (reference sequence). With 7 bases removed from V and 12 bases from J, the gap between germline ends came to 18 bases. For the CDR3, the DNA is TGTGCCAGCACCAACCTCCTGGGGATTGAGTACTTC. This sequence encodes CASTNLLGIEYF.

The sample holds a few counts of this clonotype. The V gene is TRBV10-3, the J gene TRBJ1-6; D remains ambiguous. V gave up 7 bases and J gave up 11 bases, with 18 bases separating them. Germline values: CDR1 ENHRY, CDR2 SYGVKD. This CDR3 comprises 14 residues. The CDR3 spells CAITSGVSRTPLHF. The CDR3 DNA sequence: TGTGCCATCACGAGTGGGGTATCTAGGACACCCCTCCACTTT.

The chain combines TRBV3-1 with TRBJ2-5, with D perhaps given as TRBD1 or TRBD2 (6 bases each). V shed 1 base and J shed 1 base, with 10 bases lying between them. CDR1 LGHDT and CDR2 YNNKEL come from the germline V gene (reference sequence). The CDR3 totals 15 residues. This CDR3 reads CASSQGGGTQETQYF. The CDR3 DNA follows: TGTGCCAGCAGCCAAGGAGGGGGGACCCAAGAGACCCAGTACTTC.

Ten or more counts support this clonotype. The chain has TRBV6-5 and TRBJ1-2; D remains ambiguous. CDR1 and CDR2 from the germline V gene are MNHEY and SVGAGI. This CDR3 has 13 residues. This chain's CDR3 is CAVGAVANYGYTF. The CDR3, as DNA: TGTGCAGTGGGTGCAGTAGCTAACTATGGCTACACCTTC.